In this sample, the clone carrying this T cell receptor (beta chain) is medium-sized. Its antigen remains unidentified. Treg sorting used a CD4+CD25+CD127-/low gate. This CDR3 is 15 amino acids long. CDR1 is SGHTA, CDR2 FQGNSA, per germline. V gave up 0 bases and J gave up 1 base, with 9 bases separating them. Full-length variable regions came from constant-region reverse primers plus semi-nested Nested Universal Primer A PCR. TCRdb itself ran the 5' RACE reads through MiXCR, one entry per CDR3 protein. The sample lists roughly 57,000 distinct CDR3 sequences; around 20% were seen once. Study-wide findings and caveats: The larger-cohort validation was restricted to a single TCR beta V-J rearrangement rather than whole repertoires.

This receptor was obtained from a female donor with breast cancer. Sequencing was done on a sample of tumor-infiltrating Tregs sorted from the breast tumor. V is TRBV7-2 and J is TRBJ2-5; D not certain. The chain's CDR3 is CASSLARSSQETQYF. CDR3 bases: TGTGCCAGCAGCTTAGCTAGGTCAAGCCAAGAGACCCAGTACTTC.